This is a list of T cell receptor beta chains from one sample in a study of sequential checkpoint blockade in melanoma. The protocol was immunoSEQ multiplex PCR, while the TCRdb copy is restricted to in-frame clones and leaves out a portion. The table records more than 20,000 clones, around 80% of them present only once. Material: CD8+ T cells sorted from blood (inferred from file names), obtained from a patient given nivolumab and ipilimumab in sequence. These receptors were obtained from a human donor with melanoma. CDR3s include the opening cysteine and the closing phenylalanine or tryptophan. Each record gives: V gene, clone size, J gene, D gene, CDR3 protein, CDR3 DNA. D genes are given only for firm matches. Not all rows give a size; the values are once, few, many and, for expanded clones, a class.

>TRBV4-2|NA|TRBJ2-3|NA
CASSHVQGGGTDTQYF
TGTGCCAGCAGCCACGTACAGGGTGGGGGCACAGATACGCAGTATTTT
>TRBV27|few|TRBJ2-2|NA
CASIGRSGGAGWANTGELFF
TGTGCCAGCATCGGGCGGTCGGGGGGCGCCGGTTGGGCGAACACCGGGGAGCTGTTTTTT
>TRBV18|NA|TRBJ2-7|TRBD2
CASSLGLALDEQYF
TGTGCCAGCTCATTGGGACTAGCGCTCGACGAGCAGTACTTC
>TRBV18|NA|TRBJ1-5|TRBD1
CASSRGQGGPQHF
TGTGCCAGCTCCCGCGGACAGGGGGGGCCCCAGCATTTT
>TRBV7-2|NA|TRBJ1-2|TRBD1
CASSPRGRGYTF
TGTGCCAGCAGTCCCAGGGGGAGAGGCTACACCTTC
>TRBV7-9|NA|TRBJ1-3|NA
CASSPGGAKGNTIYF
TGTGCCAGCAGCCCCGGAGGGGCAAAGGGAAACACCATATATTTT
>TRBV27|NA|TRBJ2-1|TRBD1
CASSLSPPTGNNEQFF
TGTGCCAGCAGTTTGAGCCCTCCGACAGGGAACAATGAGCAGTTCTTC
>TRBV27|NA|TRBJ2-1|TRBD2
CASSSWTSGVYNEQFF
TGTGCCAGCAGTTCCTGGACTAGCGGGGTCTACAATGAGCAGTTCTTC
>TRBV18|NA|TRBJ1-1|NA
CASSTDTPNTEAFF
TGTGCCAGCTCAACGGACACTCCGAACACTGAAGCTTTCTTT
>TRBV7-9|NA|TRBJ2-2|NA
CASSFTGTGELFF
TGTGCCAGCAGCTTTACGGGGACCGGGGAGCTGTTTTTT
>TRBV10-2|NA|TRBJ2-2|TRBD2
CASRLANAGELFF
TGCGCCAGCAGACTAGCGAACGCGGGGGAGCTGTTTTTT
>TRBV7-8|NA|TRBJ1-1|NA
CASSRQLGGNTEAFF
TGTGCCAGCAGCCGCCAACTGGGGGGGAACACTGAAGCTTTCTTT
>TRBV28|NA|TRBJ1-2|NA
CASTGGGSYGYTF
TGTGCCAGCACCGGGGGGGGATCCTATGGCTACACCTTC
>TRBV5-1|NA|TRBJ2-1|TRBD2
CASSQPLAGGHEQFF
TGCGCCAGCAGCCAACCACTAGCGGGAGGCCATGAGCAGTTCTTC
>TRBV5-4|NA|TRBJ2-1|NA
CASSSTRTALGGDEQFF
TGTGCCAGCAGCTCGACGCGGACAGCACTTGGGGGGGATGAGCAGTTCTTC
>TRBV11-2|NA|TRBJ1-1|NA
CASSSSDRTEAFF
TGTGCCAGCAGCTCCTCCGACAGGACTGAAGCTTTCTTT
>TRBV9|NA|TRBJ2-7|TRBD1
CASSGQGAYEQYF
TGTGCCAGCAGCGGACAGGGTGCCTACGAGCAGTACTTC
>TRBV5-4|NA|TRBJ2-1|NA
CASSLGGSPSYNEQFF
TGTGCCAGCAGCTTGGGAGGCTCCCCTTCCTACAATGAGCAGTTCTTC
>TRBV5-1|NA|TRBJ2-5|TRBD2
CASSFSSGIVETQYF
TGCGCCAGCAGCTTTTCTAGCGGGATTGTGGAGACCCAGTACTTC
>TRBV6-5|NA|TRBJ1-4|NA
CASRDSGNEKLFF
TGTGCCAGCCGGGACTCGGGTAATGAAAAACTGTTTTTT
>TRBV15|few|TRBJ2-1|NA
CATSRVQGSYNEQFF
TGTGCCACCAGCAGAGTCCAGGGGTCCTACAATGAGCAGTTCTTC
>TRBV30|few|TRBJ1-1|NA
CAWSSGIVNTEAFF
TGTGCCTGGAGTTCCGGGATCGTGAACACTGAAGCTTTCTTT
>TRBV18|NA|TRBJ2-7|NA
CASSPDAGQKYEQYF
TGTGCCAGCTCACCCGACGCGGGACAGAAGTACGAGCAGTACTTC